Listed below are T cell receptor beta chains from one sample, sequenced in a study of T-cell memory formation after mild COVID-19. TCRdb redid the calling of the 5' RACE reads with MiXCR, one entry per CDR3 protein. Of approximately 190,000 distinct CDR3 sequences listed, 18% are singletons. Sequenced: PBMCs or a T cell subset sorted from them (not recorded which). Source of these receptors: an adult woman who had mild COVID-19 (a few samples of this study predate the infection). Cell type and time point are not known. The CDR3 runs from the conserved cysteine through the conserved F or W. The D gene is left open where the match is weak. The size of a clone is reported for some rows only, either as once, few or many, or as a class for expanded clones.

clone_size | j_call | d_call | v_call | cdr3_nt | cdr3_aa
few | TRBJ2-2 | . | TRBV2 | TGTGCCAGCAGTGAAGGGGGCGTCCCGAAGGGCGGGGAGCTGTTTTTT | CASSEGGVPKGGELFF
few | TRBJ1-1 | . | TRBV2 | TGTGCCAGCAGTGAATATGAACAGGGTGGTAAAGCTTTCTTT | CASSEYEQGGKAFF
. | TRBJ2-1 | TRBD1 | TRBV7-7 | TGTGCTAGCAGCCCACAGGGGGTGGGCTCCTACAATGAGCAGTTCTTC | CASSPQGVGSYNEQFF
few | TRBJ1-1 | . | TRBV14 | TGTGCCAGCAGCCAAGATCTCGAAGGGACTGAAGCTTTCTTT | CASSQDLEGTEAFF
. | TRBJ2-7 | . | TRBV20-1 | TGCAGTAAGACCAGACTCACTTCCTACGAGCAGTACTTC | CSKTRLTSYEQYF
. | TRBJ2-7 | TRBD1 | TRBV24-1 | TGTGCCACCGCCTCTTCCGGGACAGGGCCCTACGAGCAGTACTTC | CATASSGTGPYEQYF
many | TRBJ2-3 | TRBD2 | TRBV4-2 | TGTGCCAGCAGCCAAGGGTCCTCTAGCGGGGCGCACACAGATACGCAGTATTTT | CASSQGSSSGAHTDTQYF
. | TRBJ2-1 | TRBD2 | TRBV4-1 | TGCGCCAGCAGCCACCCGGGACTAGGGCTAGGGTATGAGCAGTTCTTC | CASSHPGLGLGYEQFF
many | TRBJ2-1 | TRBD2 | TRBV2 | TGTGCCAGCGTCACGGGAGGGGATGAGCAGTTCTTC | CASVTGGDEQFF
few | TRBJ1-5 | . | TRBV25-1 | TGTGCCAGCAGTGAATTGGGGGCTGGCAATCAGCCCCAGCATTTT | CASSELGAGNQPQHF
. | TRBJ1-2 | TRBD1 | TRBV4-1 | TGCGCCAGCAGCCCCCGGAGGGGGCAGGACTATGGCTACACCTTC | CASSPRRGQDYGYTF
few | TRBJ2-1 | TRBD2 | TRBV4-2 | TGTGCCAGCAGCCCAGCGGGAGGGCCTAACAATGAGCAGTTCTTC | CASSPAGGPNNEQFF
few | TRBJ2-7 | TRBD1 | TRBV7-2 | TGTGCCAGCAGCTTCCAGGGACAGGCCTCCTACGAGCAGTACTTC | CASSFQGQASYEQYF
few | TRBJ2-5 | . | TRBV24-1 | TGTGCCACCAGGGGGGTCCCAGGGGCAGAAGAGACCCAGTACTTC | CATRGVPGAEETQYF
. | TRBJ1-1 | . | TRBV4-1 | TGCGCCAGCAGCCAAGTGACGGGAGAGTGGGCTGAAGCTTTCTTT | CASSQVTGEWAEAFF
few | TRBJ1-5 | . | TRBV6-1 | TGTGCCAGCAGTGTAAGACAGATTCGCAATCAGCCCCAGCATTTT | CASSVRQIRNQPQHF
. | TRBJ1-5 | . | TRBV7-2 | TGTGCCAGCAGCTATTTTCCGACAGGCAGCAATCAGCCCCAGCATTTT | CASSYFPTGSNQPQHF
. | TRBJ2-1 | TRBD2 | TRBV4-1 | TGCGCCAGCAGCCAGCCTGGCGCTAGCGGGAGGTTAGGTGAGCAGTTCTTC | CASSQPGASGRLGEQFF
few | TRBJ2-5 | TRBD1 | TRBV12-3/TRBV12-4 | TGTGCCAGCAGTGGGGCAGGGGGAACCCAGTACTTC | CASSGAGGTQYF
few | TRBJ2-5 | . | TRBV20-1 | TGCAGTGCCGGCGTGCGGGGCGGAGAGACCCAGTACTTC | CSAGVRGGETQYF
. | TRBJ2-5 | TRBD2 | TRBV9 | TGTGCCAGCAGCGCCGGACTAGCGGGAGGGTTGGAGACCCAGTACTTC | CASSAGLAGGLETQYF
many | TRBJ2-1 | . | TRBV9 | TGTGCCAGCAGCCTTACAGGTACGTCCAATGAGCAGTTCTTC | CASSLTGTSNEQFF
few | TRBJ2-5 | TRBD1 | TRBV11-2 | TGTGCCAGCAGCTTAAGGGGACAGTATCAAGAGACCCAGTACTTC | CASSLRGQYQETQYF
. | TRBJ1-3 | TRBD1 | TRBV12-3/TRBV12-4 | TGTGCCAGCAGCCGACAGGGGTTCACTGGAAACACCATATATTTT | CASSRQGFTGNTIYF
. | TRBJ2-5 | . | TRBV5-1 | TGCGCCAGCAGCTTGTTCCCCCCCTCGGGAAAAGAGACCCAGTACTTC | CASSLFPPSGKETQYF
. | TRBJ2-1 | . | TRBV6-2/TRBV6-3 | TGTGCCAGCAGCGAGCCATGGGGGTCGGAGTTCGGCAATGAGCAGTTCTTC | CASSEPWGSEFGNEQFF
few | TRBJ1-2 | . | TRBV20-1 | TGCAGTGCGAGGACAGAAAACTATGGCTACACCTTC | CSARTENYGYTF
once | TRBJ1-3 | . | TRBV15 | TGTGCCACCAGCAGAGATCTTAAGAACACCATATATTTT | CATSRDLKNTIYF
few | TRBJ2-2 | TRBD1 | TRBV20-1 | TGCAGTGCTTGGACAGGGGGTTCGAACACCGGGGAGCTGTTTTTT | CSAWTGGSNTGELFF
few | TRBJ1-2 | TRBD1 | TRBV4-1 | TGCGCCAGCAGCCTGGGACAGCCTACTAACTATGGCTACACCTTC | CASSLGQPTNYGYTF
. | TRBJ2-3 | TRBD2 | TRBV9 | TGTGCCAGCAGCGTAGTGGGAGGGGACACAGATACGCAGTATTTT | CASSVVGGDTDTQYF
. | TRBJ2-2 | TRBD2 | TRBV28 | TGTGCCAGCAGGCACTCTAGCGGGCTAGACACCGGGGAGCTGTTTTTT | CASRHSSGLDTGELFF
few | TRBJ2-3 | TRBD2 | TRBV5-4 | TGTGCCAGCAGCTCGAAGACTAGCGGGGGTACCACAGATACGCAGTATTTT | CASSSKTSGGTTDTQYF
few | TRBJ1-5 | TRBD1 | TRBV19 | TGTGCCAGTAGTACCCTCGGACAGGGGGGAAGTCAGCCCCAGCATTTT | CASSTLGQGGSQPQHF
few | TRBJ2-5 | . | TRBV15 | TGTGCCACCAGCCGAGGGGGGCTCTCCTCCCAAGAGACCCAGTACTTC | CATSRGGLSSQETQYF
. | TRBJ1-2 | TRBD1 | TRBV6-5 | TGTGCCAGCACCATGGGACAGGGGGCCTATGGCTACACCTTC | CASTMGQGAYGYTF
few | TRBJ2-7 | . | TRBV5-6 | TGTGCCAGCAGCTTGGGAAGGGTCCACGAGCAGTACTTC | CASSLGRVHEQYF
few | TRBJ2-2 | . | TRBV4-2 | TGTGCCAGCAGCCAAGTGGACACTTCGAACACCGGGGAGCTGTTTTTT | CASSQVDTSNTGELFF
. | TRBJ1-2 | . | TRBV6-5 | TGTGCCAGCAGTTCTCCGCGATCTGGTGGGGCTGCCTATGACTACACCTTC | CASSSPRSGGAAYDYTF
few | TRBJ1-2 | . | TRBV2 | TGTGCCAGCAGTGAATCGGGCTTCGGCTACACCTTC | CASSESGFGYTF
. | TRBJ1-1 | . | TRBV6-5 | TGTGCCAGCAGTTCGGGACCCTTCGGCACTGAAGCTTTCTTT | CASSSGPFGTEAFF
many | TRBJ1-5 | . | TRBV12-3/TRBV12-4 | TGTGCCAGCAGTTTATCAAGGGCTGATCAGCCCCAGCATTTT | CASSLSRADQPQHF
. | TRBJ1-5 | . | TRBV12-3/TRBV12-4 | TGTGCCAGCAGTTTCCTTTCGAGCAATCAGCCCCAGCATTTT | CASSFLSSNQPQHF
. | TRBJ2-2 | . | TRBV2 | TGTGCCAGCAGTCCCCGAGGGACCCGGAACACCGGGGAGCTGTTTTTT | CASSPRGTRNTGELFF
few | TRBJ1-1 | TRBD1 | TRBV12-3/TRBV12-4 | TGTGCCAGCATCCAGACAGGGCCGAGCACTGAAGCTTTCTTT | CASIQTGPSTEAFF
. | TRBJ1-2 | TRBD1 | TRBV6-5 | TGTGCCAGCAGTGAGACAGGGGCCTATGGCTACACCTTC | CASSETGAYGYTF
few | TRBJ2-3 | TRBD2 | TRBV7-9 | TGTGCCAGCAGCTTACCAGCGGGGGGCCCAGATGGGCAGTATTTT | CASSLPAGGPDGQYF
. | TRBJ2-3 | . | TRBV4-1 | TGCGCCAGCAGCCAAGATCCTCCCTACCGACGGGATACGCAGTATTTT | CASSQDPPYRRDTQYF
few | TRBJ2-5 | . | TRBV5-1 | TGCGCCAGCAGCTTGGGGGGCCACGAGACCCAGTACTTC | CASSLGGHETQYF
. | TRBJ2-7 | . | TRBV19 | TGTGCCAGTAGTATTAGCCACGGCCCAGCAGACGAGCAGTACTTC | CASSISHGPADEQYF
. | TRBJ2-5 | . | TRBV19 | TGTGCCAGTAGTTGGCGGCAGGGTGAGACCCAGTACTTC | CASSWRQGETQYF
few | TRBJ2-1 | TRBD2 | TRBV7-8 | TGTGCCAGCAGCAACCTAGCGGGGGGGCCGAAAAATGAGCAGTTCTTC | CASSNLAGGPKNEQFF
. | TRBJ2-7 | TRBD2 | TRBV5-1 | TGCGCCAGCAGCTTGTCGGTTAGCGGGGGATCTCCTACGAAGCAGTACTTC | CASSLSVSGGSPTKQYF
. | TRBJ2-2 | TRBD2 | TRBV20-1 | TGCAGTGCTAGAACCGGGACTAGCTTTGGCGGGGAGCTGTTTTTT | CSARTGTSFGGELFF
. | TRBJ2-5 | TRBD1 | TRBV2 | TGTGCCAGCAGTACAGGGGTTTTGGAGACCCAGTACTTC | CASSTGVLETQYF